This T cell receptor beta chain originates from a study of blood T cell repertoires in COVID-19. Study as a whole: From the United States, Italy and Spain came samples of acute and convalescent COVID-19. PBMCs, B-cell-depleted T cells, or T cells were the source of the cDNA or gDNA that made up the material.

In the source study's methods: Counts of nucleated cells, estimated from reference gene primer amplification, were obtained. The table came from immunoSEQ multiplex PCR; TCRdb's copy has only in-frame clones and leaves some out. That table is the source of V, J and clone size, and D and trimming were worked out from the DNA. The table records some 190,000 clones, about 91% of them present only once. V gave up 4 bases and J gave up 5 bases, with 9 bases separating them. The germline V gene has CDR1 SGHDN and CDR2 FVKESK. The CDR3 runs 14 residues. The chain recombines TRBV14 with TRBJ1-6, with D tentatively TRBD1 (5 bases). Sequencing was carried out using peripheral blood. The sequence came from a man between 18 and 29 years old with active or convalescent COVID-19. The CDR3, as DNA: TGTGCCAGCAGCCGACAGCTAAATAATTCACCCCTCCACTTT. Amino acid sequence: CASSRQLNNSPLHF.